The rows below give T cell receptor beta chains drawn from one sample of a study of CD8+ T cells in alopecia areata. The protocol was immunoSEQ multiplex PCR, while the TCRdb copy is restricted to in-frame clones and leaves out a portion. The sample holds about 180,000 clones, approximately 70% seen once. This specimen consisted of CD8+ T cells sorted from blood, obtained at week 0. Source of these receptors: a human donor with alopecia areata. The conserved cysteine and the conserved F or W are not part of the CDR3 here. The D gene is left open where the match is weak.

TRBV7-8 TRBD1 ASSLNPGQGEFEQY
TRBV5-6 TRBD1 ASSYGTVNTGELF
TRBV15 TRBD2 ATSSTSGWETQY
TRBV11-2 . ASRPLPGPYQETQY
TRBV7-9 . ASSLMNTEAF
TRBV13 . ASSLGGGQPQH
TRBV23-1 . ASSRRNQPQH
TRBV29-1 TRBD2 SVEEAGGLTDTQY
TRBV29-1 . SVYRANTGELF
TRBV27 TRBD1 ASKDMTRDWTGQNTEAF
TRBV27 . ASSSGTIDGYT
TRBV4-2 . ASSLNTDTQY
TRBV29-1 . SVEGDEQF
TRBV7-6 . ASSPSGANVLT
TRBV30 . AWSDQGNIQY
TRBV27 . ASSSTGGGRFQPQH
TRBV7-9 . ASSFEDTIY
TRBV6-5 . ASSYRNLYEQY
TRBV9 . ASSSNLRVDTDTQY
TRBV5-6 TRBD2 ASSLGLGSTEQF
TRBV11-2 . ASSLNPGSNYGYT
TRBV4-1 . ASSQGTEAF
TRBV2 TRBD1 ASSERQGKATYGYT
TRBV30 . AWSPLDSSLANEQF
TRBV7-9 . ASTRDARPYEQY
TRBV25-1 TRBD2 ASSEYGAGGQETQY
TRBV30 . AWSVRGRTYTDTQY
TRBV5-1 TRBD1 ASSLRDSYEQY
TRBV2 TRBD1 ASSGDRTSPETQY
TRBV27 . ASSLSTVLSEQY
TRBV6-5 . ASTPGFSNEQF
TRBV6-6 . ASGPGNSPLH
TRBV19 . ASSPGSGLRG
TRBV4-1 TRBD1 ASSQAGGDRRPINYGYT
TRBV30 TRBD1 AWRSTGTGSNQPQH